This T cell receptor beta chain emerged from a study of CD8+CD57+ T cells in acquired aplastic anemia. Study-wide results and limits: Patients versus controls showed no significant CD8+ Simpson's diversity difference.

CDR1 and CDR2 (germline): MNHNY, SVGAGI (reference sequence). The V and J ends lost 0 bases and 6 bases respectively, with 3 bases between them. The CDR3 sequence is 11 residues long. By flow cytometry, patients selected for sequencing had shown an expansion of CD8+CD57+ cells. Comments on this clonotype: Its antigen is unknown. A much more abundant neighbour one base away suggests this may be a read error.

Genomic DNA acted as the template from which TCR beta VDJ combination and CDR3 sequence profiling were carried out. TCRdb called the reads again in MiXCR, with one record for every CDR3 protein. This table holds around 150,000 distinct CDR3 sequences, around 52% found once. The chain combines TRBV6-6 with TRBJ2-7; D gene ambiguous. The sequence came from a human donor with aplastic anemia. The specimen sequenced was sorted CD4+, CD8+, or CD8+CD57+ T cells (not recorded which) from PBMCs. DNA for the CDR3: TGTGCCAGCAGTTACTCGCCCGAGCAGTACTTC. Its translation is CASSYSPEQYF.